The entry below describes one TCR beta chain. The antigen is unknown. This record comes from a study of T cells in Graves' hyperthyroidism and ophthalmopathy. Diagnostic decisions used clinical symptoms, serum thyroxine and TRAb, thyroid ultrasound and orbital computed tomography. CDR1 is SGDLS, CDR2 YYNGEE, per germline. The CDR3 extends over 14 amino acids. Trimming at V came to 5 bases and at J to 2 bases, leaving 3 bases not matched to a gene. Overall study findings and caveats: In validation, the model predicted ophthalmopathy. These predictions came a median about 6 months before onset. In the blood, most expanded thyroid clonotypes above 0.001 appeared as well.

Amplification of TCR beta CDR3 regions used RNA as the template. The HTBI primer set drove a first-round RT-PCR of the TCR CDR3. TCRdb ran MiXCR on the multiplex PCR reads and lists one entry per CDR3 protein. The data hold about 570,000 distinct CDR3 sequences, with just over 45% observed a single time. This TCR was sampled from an adult woman with Graves' disease, either hyperthyroidism or ophthalmopathy (not recorded which). Input material: peripheral blood or thyroid tissue (not recorded which). The chain joins TRBV9 to TRBJ2-2; 7 bases fit TRBD1. The CDR3 nucleotides read TGTGCCAGCAGACGGGACAGCAACACCGGGGAGCTGTTTTTT. It codes for CASRRDSNTGELFF.